This passage covers 8 T cell receptor beta chains from one sample sequenced in a study of T-cell memory formation after mild COVID-19. Using its own MiXCR run on the 5' RACE reads, TCRdb lists one record per CDR3 protein. The sample lists fewer than 600,000 distinct CDR3 sequences, 20% to 25% occurring once. The sample was PBMCs or a T cell subset sorted from them (not recorded which). Source of these receptors: an adult woman who had mild COVID-19 (a few samples of this study predate the infection). Cell type and time point are not known.

This clonotype was seen at least ten times. The rearrangement joins TRBV7-9 to TRBJ1-2; TRBD1 aligns across 7 bases. The germline V gene encodes CDR1 SEHNR and CDR2 FQNEAQ (reference sequence). CDR3 length equals 13 residues. The J segment lost 6 bases and the V segment lost 5 bases, leaving 6 bases of the junction unmatched. The CDR3, as DNA: TGTGCCAGCAGCGTCCGGGACAGCGATGGCTACACCTTC. Translated: CASSVRDSDGYTF.

The chain uses TRBV5-1 and TRBJ2-3; D not resolved. Per germline, CDR1 SGHRS and CDR2 YFSETQ. The V gene lost 0 bases and the J gene lost 2 bases, with 10 bases spanning the gap. This CDR3 is built from 15 residues. The CDR3 loop reads CASSLGHFPTDTQYF. CDR3 in DNA: TGCGCCAGCAGCTTGGGACATTTTCCCACAGATACGCAGTATTTT.

This clonotype was seen a handful of times. DNA of the CDR3: TGTGCCAGCAGTTTTCGGCGGGAAGAGACCCAGTACTTC. Translating it yields CASSFRREETQYF. The rearrangement joins TRBV27 to TRBJ2-5; D is possibly TRBD2 (5 bases). Germline-derived CDR1 and CDR2 are MNHEY and SMNVEV (reference sequence). V lost 3 bases, J lost 3 bases, and 8 bases lay in between. CDR3 size: 13 residues.

The chain couples TRBV5-1 to TRBJ1-1; D is undetermined. CDR1 SGHRS and CDR2 YFSETQ come from the germline V gene. Trimming pared 4 bases from V and 0 bases from J, leaving 16 bases between. The length of the CDR3 is 16 residues. The CDR3, as DNA: TGCGCCAGCAGCCCCGCCTTTGAACTTTTGAACACTGAAGCTTTCTTT. The encoded protein is CASSPAFELLNTEAFF.

This chain joins TRBV7-9 and TRBJ2-7, with 9 positions matching TRBD2. The germline V gene has CDR1 SEHNR and CDR2 FQNEAQ (reference sequence). The CDR3 spans 15 residues. J gave up 3 bases and V 1 base, and 4 bases lay outside the gene matches. The CDR3 loop is CASSLGAGGGYEQYF. In DNA, the CDR3 is TGTGCCAGCAGCTTAGGGGCGGGAGGGGGCTACGAGCAGTACTTC.

The J gene is TRBJ2-7, the V gene TRBV19; 8 bases are a match to TRBD1. With 8 bases clipped from V and 6 bases from J, the junction kept 6 bases outside the gene matches. Per the germline V gene, CDR1 is LNHDA and CDR2 is SQIVND (reference sequence). The CDR3 length is 12 residues. The DNA for the CDR3 is TGTGCCAGTCGACAGGGGTATGGCGAGCAGTACTTC. Encoded protein: CASRQGYGEQYF. Complete variable domain (other parts from reference TRBV19 and TRBJ2-7): DGGITQSPKYLFRKEGQNVTLSCEQNLNHDAMYWYRQDPGQGLRLIYYSQIVNDFQKGDIAEGYSVSREKKESFPLTVTSAQKNPTAFYLCASRQGYGEQYFGPGTRLTVT.

The rearrangement uses TRBV10-3 and TRBJ2-7; D unresolved. CDR1 is ENHRY and CDR2 is SYGVKD in the germline V gene. The length of the CDR3 is 13 residues. With 6 bases removed from V and 0 bases from J, the gap between germline ends came to 9 bases. CDR3 loop: CAIRAVSSYEQYF. The DNA of the CDR3 is TGTGCCATCAGGGCGGTCAGCTCCTACGAGCAGTACTTC.

This clonotype was seen a handful of times. The chain employs TRBV7-2 and TRBJ2-5; 9 nucleotides match TRBD1. The CDR3 spans 15 residues. Germline CDR1 is SGHTA and CDR2 is FQGNSA. Trimming took 5 bases from V and 3 from J; bases not matched to a gene: 7. CDR3 protein: CASSIRTGAKETQYF. DNA of the CDR3: TGTGCCAGCAGCATCCGGACAGGGGCAAAAGAGACCCAGTACTTC.